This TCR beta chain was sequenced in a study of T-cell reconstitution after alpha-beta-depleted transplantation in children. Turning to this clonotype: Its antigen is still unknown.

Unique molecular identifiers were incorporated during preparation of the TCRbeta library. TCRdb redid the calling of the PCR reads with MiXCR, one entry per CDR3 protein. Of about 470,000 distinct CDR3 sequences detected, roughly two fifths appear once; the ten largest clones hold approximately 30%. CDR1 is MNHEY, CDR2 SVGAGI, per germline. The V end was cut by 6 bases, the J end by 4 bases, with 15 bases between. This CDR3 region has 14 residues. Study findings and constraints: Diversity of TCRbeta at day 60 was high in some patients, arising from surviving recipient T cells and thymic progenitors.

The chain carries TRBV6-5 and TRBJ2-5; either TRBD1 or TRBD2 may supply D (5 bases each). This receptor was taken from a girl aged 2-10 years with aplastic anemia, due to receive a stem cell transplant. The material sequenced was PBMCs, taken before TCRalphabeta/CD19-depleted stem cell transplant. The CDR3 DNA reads TGTGCCAGCAGCTACCCCGGGGCCCGAGAGACCCAGTACTTC. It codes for CASSYPGARETQYF.